Listed below are T cell receptor beta chains from one sample, sequenced in a study of shared clonotypes between healthy human individuals. Method: immunoSEQ multiplex PCR; TCRdb's copy keeps in-frame clones and lacks some. The sample includes more than 850,000 clones, more than 75% seen only once; the top ten take roughly 0.56%. Material: memory CD4+ T cells from PBMCs. The receptors were sampled from a man between 18 and 29 years old in good health. Some clones in this sample may be carry-over from other donors' samples. CDR3s include the opening cysteine and the closing phenylalanine or tryptophan. Fields, in order: V gene, clone size, D gene, J gene, CDR3 protein, CDR3 DNA. The D gene is left open where the match is weak. Clone size, where shown, is once, few, many, or a class for clones that have expanded.

TRBV2	.	.	TRBJ1-6	CASSERRGNNSPLHF	TGTGCCAGCAGTGAGCGCCGGGGAAATAATTCACCCCTCCACTTT
TRBV6-5	.	.	TRBJ2-2	CASSYSLGITGELFF	TGTGCCAGCAGTTACTCGCTAGGGATAACCGGGGAGCTGTTTTTT
TRBV4-2	.	.	TRBJ2-2	CASSQESGAGTGELFF	TGTGCCAGCAGCCAAGAGTCGGGGGCTGGCACCGGGGAGCTGTTTTTT
TRBV7-2	.	TRBD2	TRBJ2-5	CASSLGDSGGFQETQYF	TGTGCCAGCAGCTTAGGCGATAGCGGGGGCTTTCAAGAGACCCAGTACTTC
TRBV2	.	.	TRBJ2-7	CASSEEISRGYEQYF	TGTGCCAGCAGTGAAGAAATTAGTCGGGGTTACGAGCAGTACTTC
TRBV11-3	few	TRBD2	TRBJ2-1	CASSLLAGDYNEQFF	TGTGCCAGCAGCTTGCTAGCGGGAGACTACAATGAGCAGTTCTTC
TRBV7-2	.	.	TRBJ2-7	CASSLRDGGYEQYF	TGTGCCAGCAGCCTCCGGGACGGCGGCTACGAGCAGTACTTC
TRBV15	.	.	TRBJ2-1	CATTRDYNEQFF	TGTGCCACCACTAGGGATTACAATGAGCAGTTCTTC
TRBV13	.	.	TRBJ1-4	CASSGDRTGTNEKLFF	TGTGCCAGCAGCGGCGACAGGACTGGGACTAATGAAAAACTGTTTTTT
TRBV2	.	TRBD1	TRBJ2-5	CASSIQGTAIQETQYF	TGTGCCAGCAGTATCCAAGGGACAGCGATCCAAGAGACCCAGTACTTC
TRBV18	.	TRBD2	TRBJ2-3	CASPSGALVNTDTQYF	TGTGCCAGCCCTAGCGGGGCCCTCGTTAACACAGATACGCAGTATTTT
TRBV29-1	.	.	TRBJ1-5	CSAVDSQNQPQHF	TGCAGCGCCGTCGACAGTCAGAATCAGCCCCAGCATTTT
TRBV7-9	.	.	TRBJ2-7	CASSVRDTRQYF	TGTGCCAGCAGCGTCCGGGACACACGGCAGTACTTC
TRBV9	many	TRBD2	TRBJ2-1	CASSVASGRANEQFF	TGTGCCAGCAGCGTAGCTAGCGGGAGGGCCAATGAGCAGTTCTTC
TRBV28	.	TRBD1	TRBJ1-2	CASRPGQGGGYTF	TGTGCCAGCAGACCGGGACAGGGAGGAGGCTACACCTTC
TRBV7-9	.	.	TRBJ2-7	CASSPSGREQYF	TGTGCCAGCAGCCCGAGTGGTAGGGAGCAGTACTTC
TRBV29-1	.	.	TRBJ1-2	CSVGEEFLKTEDYGYTF	TGCAGCGTTGGAGAGGAGTTTCTTAAAACGGAGGACTATGGCTACACCTTC
TRBV7-8	.	TRBD1	TRBJ1-4	CASSNRDRAHNEKLFF	TGTGCCAGCAGCAACCGGGACAGGGCCCATAATGAAAAACTGTTTTTT
TRBV7-7	.	.	TRBJ2-1	CASSPGLSSYNEQFF	TGTGCCAGCAGCCCAGGACTCAGCTCCTACAATGAGCAGTTCTTC
TRBV7-2	.	.	TRBJ2-7	CASSLASYKTYEQYF	TGTGCCAGCAGCTTAGCGAGTTACAAAACCTACGAGCAGTACTTC
TRBV6-6	.	.	TRBJ2-5	CASRTGRGQYF	TGTGCCAGCAGAACTGGCCGTGGTCAGTACTTC
TRBV6-5	.	.	TRBJ2-1	CASIGDSHNEQFF	TGTGCCAGCATTGGCGACAGCCACAATGAGCAGTTCTTC